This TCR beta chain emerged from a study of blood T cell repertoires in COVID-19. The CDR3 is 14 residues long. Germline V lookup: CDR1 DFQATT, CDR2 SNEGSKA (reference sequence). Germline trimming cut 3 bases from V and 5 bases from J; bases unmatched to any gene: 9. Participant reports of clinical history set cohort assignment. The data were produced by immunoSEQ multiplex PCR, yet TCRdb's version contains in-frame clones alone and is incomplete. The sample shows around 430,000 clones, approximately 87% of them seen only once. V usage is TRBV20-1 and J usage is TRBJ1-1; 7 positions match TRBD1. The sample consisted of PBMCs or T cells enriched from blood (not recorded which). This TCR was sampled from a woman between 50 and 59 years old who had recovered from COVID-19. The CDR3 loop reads CSASRQGGSTEAFF. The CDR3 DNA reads TGCAGTGCTAGTAGACAGGGCGGTAGTACTGAAGCTTTCTTT.